These T cell receptor beta chains were read from a single sample in a study of blood T cell repertoires in COVID-19. Generated by immunoSEQ multiplex PCR, the TCRdb table keeps only in-frame clones and is missing some. The sample carries 25,000 to 35,000 clones, roughly 91% recorded once. The sample comprised peripheral blood. The receptors derive from a man aged 70-80 years with active COVID-19. The CDR3 runs from the conserved cysteine through the conserved F or W. A D gene is named only where the DNA matches it firmly. The size field is filled for only some rows; it gives once, few, many or a size class.

clone_size	v_call	j_call	d_call	cdr3_nt	cdr3_aa
-	TRBV11-2	TRBJ2-1	TRBD1	TGTGCCAGCAGTTACGGAAGGGGGCGTCATTCCTACAATGAGCAGTTCTTC	CASSYGRGRHSYNEQFF
-	TRBV9	TRBJ2-6	-	TGTGCCAGCAGCCTCAACCCAGGTGGGGCCAACGTCCTGACTTTC	CASSLNPGGANVLTF
-	TRBV27	TRBJ1-6	TRBD1	TGTGCCAGCAGTTCCCTGGACAGGGGCAATTCACCCCTCCACTTT	CASSSLDRGNSPLHF
-	TRBV24-1	TRBJ2-5	-	TGTGCCACCAGTGATCCCGGGACACAAGAGACCCAGTACTTC	CATSDPGTQETQYF
-	TRBV20-1	TRBJ1-2	-	TGCAGTGCTATGGACGGGGATGGCTACACCTTC	CSAMDGDGYTF
once	TRBV28	TRBJ2-7	TRBD2	TGTGCCAGCAGTTTATCGGGACTAGGGTCCTACGAGCAGTACTTC	CASSLSGLGSYEQYF
-	TRBV27	TRBJ2-7	-	TGTGCCAGCAGTTTATCGAAGCCAATTTACGAGCAGTACTTC	CASSLSKPIYEQYF
-	TRBV5-6	TRBJ2-5	-	TGTGCCAGCAGCTTGGTAACCAGGCGAGAGACCCAGTACTTC	CASSLVTRRETQYF
-	TRBV10-1	TRBJ2-1	-	TGCGCCAGCCTCGGCGGGGGCCAGTACAATGAGCAGTTCTTC	CASLGGGQYNEQFF
once	TRBV2	TRBJ2-7	-	TGTGCCAGCACCCTTGCCTACGAGCAGTACTTC	CASTLAYEQYF
-	TRBV10-3	TRBJ1-1	-	TGTGCCATCGGGGACACTCTCACTGAAGCTTTCTTT	CAIGDTLTEAFF
-	TRBV5-1	TRBJ1-1	-	TGCGCCAGCAGCTATACACAAGACACTGAAGCTTTCTTT	CASSYTQDTEAFF
-	TRBV4-3	TRBJ2-1	TRBD1	TGCGCCAGCAGCCAACGGTTCAGGGGGCGGGATGAGCAGTTCTTC	CASSQRFRGRDEQFF
-	TRBV5-4	TRBJ2-7	-	TGTGCCAGCCGAGGGCAAAAGGGCGAGCAGTACTTC	CASRGQKGEQYF
-	TRBV4-3	TRBJ2-5	-	TGCGCCAGCAGCCGGGGGAACAGGGAAGAGACCCAGTACTTC	CASSRGNREETQYF
-	TRBV6-5	TRBJ1-2	TRBD1	TGTGCCAGCAGAAGGGACAGGGTAGGCTACACCTTC	CASRRDRVGYTF